This is a list of T cell receptor beta chains from one sample in a study of T cell responses to AZD1222 COVID-19 vaccine. Assay used: immunoSEQ multiplex PCR; TCRdb lists only in-frame clones, some missing. The sample carries about 120,000 clones, approximately 90% recorded once. Specimen: peripheral blood, collected 28 days after the second AZD1222 dose. These receptors all come from an adult who received the AZD1222 COVID-19 vaccine. Each CDR3 is given with its conserved first and last residue. The D gene is left open where the match is weak. Part of the rows lack a size; the others show once, few, many or a class for expanded clones.

abundance	v_gene	d_gene	j_gene	CDR3nt	CDR3aa
few	TRBV24-1	.	TRBJ2-1	TGTGCCACCAGTGAGGCGGGTACTGAGCAGTTCTTC	CATSEAGTEQFF
.	TRBV19	TRBD2	TRBJ2-1	TGTGCCAGTAGTATAGCGGGACTAGACTACAATGAGCAGTTCTTC	CASSIAGLDYNEQFF
.	TRBV24-1	TRBD1	TRBJ2-3	TGTGCCACCAGTGCGGGACAGCTGACAGATACGCAGTATTTT	CATSAGQLTDTQYF
once	TRBV6-5	TRBD1	TRBJ1-3	TGTGCCAGCAGTCGAGACAGGGACGGAAACACCATATATTTT	CASSRDRDGNTIYF
.	TRBV7-9	.	TRBJ1-6	TGTGCCAGCAGCCGTGGGAGACAATCTTATAATTCACCCCTCCACTTT	CASSRGRQSYNSPLHF
.	TRBV19	.	TRBJ2-7	TGTGCCAGTAGTTCGGGACATCTCACCTACGAGCAGTACTTC	CASSSGHLTYEQYF
.	TRBV2	.	TRBJ2-7	TGTGCCAGCAGTGTCGGCTATACCAACTACGAGCAGTACTTC	CASSVGYTNYEQYF
.	TRBV5-1	.	TRBJ2-3	TGCGCCAGCAGCCCGGGACCGAACACAGATACGCAGTATTTT	CASSPGPNTDTQYF
few	TRBV30	.	TRBJ1-5	TGTGCCTGGAGTATTGGCAGCATCAGCAATCAGCCCCAGCATTTT	CAWSIGSISNQPQHF
.	TRBV2	TRBD2	TRBJ2-2	TGTGCCAGCAGTGTCAGCGGGGCAAACACCGGGGAGCTGTTTTTT	CASSVSGANTGELFF
.	TRBV6-5	.	TRBJ2-7	TGTGCCAGCAGCTACCTTTTCGACAGCCGCTACGAGCAGTACTTC	CASSYLFDSRYEQYF
.	TRBV15	.	TRBJ2-2	TGTGCCACCAGCAGAAGCGGAATTAACACCGGGGAGCTGTTTTTT	CATSRSGINTGELFF
.	TRBV30	.	TRBJ2-1	TGTGCCTGGAGCGCCACCGGGGGCAATGAGCAGTTCTTC	CAWSATGGNEQFF
few	TRBV6-5	.	TRBJ1-2	TGTGCCAGCAGGGCCCCGGGGGTGCATGGCTACACCTTC	CASRAPGVHGYTF
.	TRBV28	TRBD1	TRBJ1-4	TGTGCCAGCAGCCTACAGGGGGACGATGAAAAACTGTTTTTT	CASSLQGDDEKLFF
.	TRBV28	.	TRBJ1-2	TGTGCCAGCAGTACAGGGAACTATGGCTACACCTTC	CASSTGNYGYTF
.	TRBV5-1	.	TRBJ2-2	TGCGCCAGCAGCTTGAGGTACCTAGTCGCCGGGGAGCTGTTTTTT	CASSLRYLVAGELFF
.	TRBV18	TRBD1	TRBJ1-4	TGTGCCAGCTCACCCCAGGGGGCAGAGGAAAAACTGTTTTTT	CASSPQGAEEKLFF
.	TRBV3-1/TRBV3-2	.	TRBJ1-5	TGTGCCAGCAGCCAAGGGTGGGCAGGGCTCCAGCCCCAGCATTTT	CASSQGWAGLQPQHF
once	TRBV14	TRBD1	TRBJ1-4	TGTGCCAGCAGCCAACAACAGGGGTCTAATGAAAAACTGTTTTTT	CASSQQQGSNEKLFF
.	TRBV5-1	TRBD1	TRBJ1-4	TGCGCCAGCAGGGCCGGGACAGGCGATGAAAAACTGTTTTTT	CASRAGTGDEKLFF
.	TRBV20-1	.	TRBJ1-2	TGCAGTGCTAGTGGGGTGCCCTATGGCTACACCTTC	CSASGVPYGYTF
.	TRBV27	.	TRBJ2-7	TGTGCCAGCAGTTTTAGCAGAGCCTACGAGCAGTACTTC	CASSFSRAYEQYF
.	TRBV6-2/TRBV6-3	.	TRBJ1-1	TGTGCCAGCAGTTACCAGAACACTGAAGCTTTCTTT	CASSYQNTEAFF
.	TRBV5-1	TRBD1	TRBJ2-7	TGCGCCAGCAGCCCCAAGGGGGCTTCGGGCGAGCAGTACTTC	CASSPKGASGEQYF
.	TRBV5-5	.	TRBJ1-5	TGTGCCAGCAGCTTGGCGGGGAATAGCAATCAGCCCCAGCATTTT	CASSLAGNSNQPQHF